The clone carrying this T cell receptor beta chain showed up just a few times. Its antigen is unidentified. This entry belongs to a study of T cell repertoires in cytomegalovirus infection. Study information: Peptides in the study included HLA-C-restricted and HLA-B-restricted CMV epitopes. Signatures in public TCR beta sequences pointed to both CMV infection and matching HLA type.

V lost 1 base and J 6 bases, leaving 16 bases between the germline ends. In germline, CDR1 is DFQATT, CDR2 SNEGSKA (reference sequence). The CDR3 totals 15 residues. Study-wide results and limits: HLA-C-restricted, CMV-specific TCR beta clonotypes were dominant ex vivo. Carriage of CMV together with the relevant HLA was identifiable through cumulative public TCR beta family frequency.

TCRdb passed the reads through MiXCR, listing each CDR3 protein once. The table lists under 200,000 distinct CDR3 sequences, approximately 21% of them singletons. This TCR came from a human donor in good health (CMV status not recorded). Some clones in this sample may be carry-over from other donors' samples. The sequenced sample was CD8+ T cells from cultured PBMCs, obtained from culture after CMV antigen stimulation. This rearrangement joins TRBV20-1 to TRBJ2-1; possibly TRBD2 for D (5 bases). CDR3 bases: TGCAGTGCTAGAGGGGTGACTAACTTGCCCAATGAGCAGTTCTTC. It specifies CSARGVTNLPNEQFF.